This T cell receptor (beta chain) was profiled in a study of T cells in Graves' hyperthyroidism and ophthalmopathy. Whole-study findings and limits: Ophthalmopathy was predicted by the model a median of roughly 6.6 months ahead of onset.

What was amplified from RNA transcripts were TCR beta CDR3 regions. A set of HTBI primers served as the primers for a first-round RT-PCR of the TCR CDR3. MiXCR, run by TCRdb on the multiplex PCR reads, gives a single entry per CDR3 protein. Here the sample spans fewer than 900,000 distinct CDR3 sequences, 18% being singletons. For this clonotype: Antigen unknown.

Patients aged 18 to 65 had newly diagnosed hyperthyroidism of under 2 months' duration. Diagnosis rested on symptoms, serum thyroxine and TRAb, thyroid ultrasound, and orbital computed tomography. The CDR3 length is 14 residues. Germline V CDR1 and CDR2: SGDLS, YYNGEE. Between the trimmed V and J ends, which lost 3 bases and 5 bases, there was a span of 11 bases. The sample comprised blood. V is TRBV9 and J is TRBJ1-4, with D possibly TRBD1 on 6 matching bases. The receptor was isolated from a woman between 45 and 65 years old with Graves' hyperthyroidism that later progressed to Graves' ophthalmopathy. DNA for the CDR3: TGTGCCAGCAGCGCCACAACAGGGAATGAAAAACTGTTTTTT. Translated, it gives CASSATTGNEKLFF.